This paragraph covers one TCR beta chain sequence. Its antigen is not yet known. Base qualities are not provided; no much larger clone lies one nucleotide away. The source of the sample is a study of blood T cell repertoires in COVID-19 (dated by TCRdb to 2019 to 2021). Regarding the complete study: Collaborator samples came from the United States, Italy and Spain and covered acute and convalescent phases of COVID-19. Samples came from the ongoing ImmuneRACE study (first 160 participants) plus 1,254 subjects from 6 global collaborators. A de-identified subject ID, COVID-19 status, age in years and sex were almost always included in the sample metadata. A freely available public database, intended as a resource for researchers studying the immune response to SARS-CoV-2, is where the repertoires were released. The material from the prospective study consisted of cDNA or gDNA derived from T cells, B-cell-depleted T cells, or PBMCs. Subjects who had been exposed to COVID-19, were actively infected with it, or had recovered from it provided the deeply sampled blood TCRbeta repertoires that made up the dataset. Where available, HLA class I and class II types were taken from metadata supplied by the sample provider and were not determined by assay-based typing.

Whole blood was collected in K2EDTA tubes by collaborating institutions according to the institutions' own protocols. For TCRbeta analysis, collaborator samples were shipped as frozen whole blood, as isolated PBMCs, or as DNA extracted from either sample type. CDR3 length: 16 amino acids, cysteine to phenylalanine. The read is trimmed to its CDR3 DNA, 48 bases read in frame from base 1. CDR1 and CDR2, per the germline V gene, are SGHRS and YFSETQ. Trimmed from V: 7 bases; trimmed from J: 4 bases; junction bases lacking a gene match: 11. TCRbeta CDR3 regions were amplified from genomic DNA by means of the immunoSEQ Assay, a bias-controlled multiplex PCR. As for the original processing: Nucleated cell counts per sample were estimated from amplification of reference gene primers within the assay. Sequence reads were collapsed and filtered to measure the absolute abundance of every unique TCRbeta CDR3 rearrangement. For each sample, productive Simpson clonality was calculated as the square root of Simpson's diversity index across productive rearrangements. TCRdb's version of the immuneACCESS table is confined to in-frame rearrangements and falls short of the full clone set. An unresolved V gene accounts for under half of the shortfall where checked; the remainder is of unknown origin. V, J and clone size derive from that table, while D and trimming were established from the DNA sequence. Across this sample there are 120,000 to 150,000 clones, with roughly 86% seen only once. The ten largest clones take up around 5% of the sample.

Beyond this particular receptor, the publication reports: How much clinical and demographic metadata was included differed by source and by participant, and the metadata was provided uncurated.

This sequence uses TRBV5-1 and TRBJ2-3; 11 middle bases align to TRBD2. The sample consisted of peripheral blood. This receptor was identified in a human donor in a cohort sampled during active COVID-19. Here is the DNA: TGCGCCAGCCGCAAACTAGCGGGGGACCGGGCAGATACGCAGTATTTT. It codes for CASRKLAGDRADTQYF.